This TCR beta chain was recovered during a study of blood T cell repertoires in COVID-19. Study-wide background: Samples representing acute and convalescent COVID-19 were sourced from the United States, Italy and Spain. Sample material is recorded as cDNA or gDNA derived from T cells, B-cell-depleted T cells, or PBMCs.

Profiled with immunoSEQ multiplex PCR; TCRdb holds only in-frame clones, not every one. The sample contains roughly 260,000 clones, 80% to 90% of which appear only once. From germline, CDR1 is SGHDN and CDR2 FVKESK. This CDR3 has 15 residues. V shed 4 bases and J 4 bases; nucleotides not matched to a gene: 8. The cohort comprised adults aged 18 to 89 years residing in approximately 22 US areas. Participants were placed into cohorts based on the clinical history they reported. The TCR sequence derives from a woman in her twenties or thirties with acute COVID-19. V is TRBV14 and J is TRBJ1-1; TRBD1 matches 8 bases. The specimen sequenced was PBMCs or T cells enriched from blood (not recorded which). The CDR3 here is CASSRLGQGITEAFF. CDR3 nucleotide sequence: TGTGCCAGCAGCCGACTCGGACAGGGAATCACTGAAGCTTTCTTT.